This is a list of T cell receptor beta chains from one sample in a study of shared clonotypes between healthy human individuals. The data were produced by immunoSEQ multiplex PCR, yet TCRdb's version contains in-frame clones alone and is incomplete. The table lists 1.5 million to 2.5 million clones, around 96% of them singletons. Input material: naive CD8+ T cells sorted from blood. The receptors come from a man younger than 30 in good health. Both conserved end residues are part of each CDR3. A D gene is named only where the DNA matches it firmly. Clone size is given for some rows only: seen once, a few or many times, or a class if the clone is expanded.

clone_size d_call j_call v_call cdr3_nt cdr3_aa
once - TRBJ1-2 TRBV5-4 TGTGCCAGCAGCTTGGACAGCAACTATGGCTACACCTTC CASSLDSNYGYTF
- - TRBJ2-2 TRBV7-6 TGTGCCAGCAGCTTAGCGATAGGCGGGGCTAACACCGGGGAGCTGTTTTTT CASSLAIGGANTGELFF
once TRBD2 TRBJ2-7 TRBV7-8 TGTGCCAGCAGCCCGGAGGCGGCTAGCGGGAGTGGGCCCTCCTACGAGCAGTACTTC CASSPEAASGSGPSYEQYF
- - TRBJ2-7 TRBV30 TGTGCCTGGAGTGTACCGGCAGGGAGCTCCTACGAGCAGTACTTC CAWSVPAGSSYEQYF
- TRBD2 TRBJ2-7 TRBV19 TGTGCCAGTAGTTCGGGTTTTGGCGCGGGAGCGACCTGGGCCTACGAGCAGTACTTC CASSSGFGAGATWAYEQYF
- TRBD1 TRBJ1-6 TRBV7-9 TGTGCCAGCAGTACCTCTGGAGGGACAGGGGGAAAGCAACCCCTCCACTTT CASSTSGGTGGKQPLHF
- TRBD2 TRBJ2-3 TRBV7-2 TGTGCCAGCAGCTTAGTTGCGGGGGGGGACACAGATACGCAGTATTTT CASSLVAGGDTDTQYF
- - TRBJ1-1 TRBV6-5 TGTGCCAGCAGTTACGGGGGAACGGGTGAAGCTTTCTTT CASSYGGTGEAFF
- - TRBJ2-7 TRBV5-6 TGTGCCAGCAGCGGGACCGCTCCCTACGAGCAGTACTTC CASSGTAPYEQYF
- - TRBJ2-2 TRBV27 TGTGCCAGCAGTGCTGGCAGTAACACCGGGGAGCTGTTTTTT CASSAGSNTGELFF
- - TRBJ1-5 TRBV16 TGTGCCAGCAGCCAATACGGCCTCAATCAGCCCCAGCATTTT CASSQYGLNQPQHF
- - TRBJ2-5 TRBV6-5 TGTGCCAGCAGTTACTCTCTAGGAGAGGAGACCCAGTACTTC CASSYSLGEETQYF
- - TRBJ2-5 TRBV5-1 TGCGCCAGCAGCTACGGGCTCGAGGAGACCCAGTACTTC CASSYGLEETQYF
- - TRBJ2-3 TRBV27 TGTGCCAGCAGTTACCTTAGGTGGGATACGCAGTATTTT CASSYLRWDTQYF
- - TRBJ1-1 TRBV18 TGTGCCAGCTCACCATGGGGGCTGGAAGCTTTCTTT CASSPWGLEAFF
- - TRBJ1-2 TRBV6-6 TGTGCCAGCAGTTACTCGGACACTAACTATGGCTACACCTTC CASSYSDTNYGYTF
- - TRBJ2-7 TRBV30 TGTGCCTGGAGTTACAGGTCCTCCTACGAGCAGTACTTC CAWSYRSSYEQYF
- - TRBJ1-1 TRBV5-1 TGCGCCAGCAGCTTGGATCGGGTAGAGGAGAACACTGAAGCTTTCTTT CASSLDRVEENTEAFF
- - TRBJ2-7 TRBV10-3 TGTGCCATCAGAACAATAGCGGAGTTCGGCTACGAGCAGTACTTC CAIRTIAEFGYEQYF
once - TRBJ1-1 TRBV9 TGTGCCAGCAGCACCACTCCTACTGGGGACACTGAAGCTTTCTTT CASSTTPTGDTEAFF
once - TRBJ2-2 TRBV2 TGTGCCAGCAGCTCTACAAAATCCACCGGGGAGCTGTTTTTT CASSSTKSTGELFF
- - TRBJ2-7 TRBV9 TGTGCCAGCAGCGACGGGACCGACGCTTCCTACGAGCAGTACTTC CASSDGTDASYEQYF
- TRBD2 TRBJ2-7 TRBV28 TGTGCCAGCAGTATACTAGCGGGGGGTTTCCACGAGCAGTACTTC CASSILAGGFHEQYF
- - TRBJ2-7 TRBV11-2 TGTGCCAGCAGCTTAACAGCACCGGGGGAGCAGTACTTC CASSLTAPGEQYF
- - TRBJ2-2 TRBV10-3 TGTGCCATCAGCGAATACACCGGGGAGCTGTTTTTT CAISEYTGELFF
- - TRBJ1-5 TRBV4-1 TGCGCCAGCAGCCAAGAGGGCAGCGGCAATCAGCCCCAGCATTTT CASSQEGSGNQPQHF
- - TRBJ2-7 TRBV5-4 TGTGCCAGCAGCTTCGGAGCCGCATACGAGCAGTACTTC CASSFGAAYEQYF
- - TRBJ1-1 TRBV2 TGTGCCATCAACCAGGGCGCTAGAGGTTTCTTT CAINQGARGFF
- TRBD1 TRBJ1-2 TRBV5-1 TGCGCCAGCAGCTTATACACAGGGGGATCCGATGGCTACACCTTC CASSLYTGGSDGYTF
- TRBD2 TRBJ2-5 TRBV18 TGTGCCAGCTCACTTCCGGGACTAGTGGGCCAGTACTTC CASSLPGLVGQYF